The rows below give T cell receptor beta chains drawn from one sample of a study of blood T cell repertoires in COVID-19. Here immunoSEQ multiplex PCR was the method, and the copy in TCRdb shows in-frame clones only, minus some. In the table there are more than 200,000 clones, 85% to 90% of which are singletons. The material sequenced was peripheral blood. Receptors were obtained from a woman between 50 and 59 years old with COVID-19, enrolled during active disease. Both conserved end residues are part of each CDR3. A D gene is named only where the DNA matches it firmly. Size is stated for part of the rows, as once, few or many counts, or as a class when the clone is expanded.

17	NA	TRBJ2-5	NA	TRBV2	TGTGCCAGCGCCCCAGGGGGTCCCGGGGGACCGGGGGAGACCCAGTACTTC	CASAPGGPGGPGETQYF
17	TRBD1	TRBJ2-1	NA	TRBV9	TGTGCCAGCAGCGTTTATGGGGACAGGGGGTCGAGAAATGAGCAGTTCTTC	CASSVYGDRGSRNEQFF
16	NA	TRBJ2-1	NA	TRBV5-1	TGCGCCAGCAGCCCGCCGGGGTTATGGGGTTCAAATGAGCAGTTCTTC	CASSPPGLWGSNEQFF
16	NA	TRBJ1-5	NA	TRBV19	TGTGCCAGTAGTTCCTCAAGACTGTCCCAAAATCAGCCCCAGCATTTT	CASSSSRLSQNQPQHF
15	TRBD1	TRBJ2-3	NA	TRBV2	TGTGCCAGCAAACCAGGGACAGTGACCACAGATACGCAGTATTTT	CASKPGTVTTDTQYF
14	NA	TRBJ2-3	once	TRBV27	TGTGCCAGCAGTTTGGGGCCCAGCACAGATACGCAGTATTTT	CASSLGPSTDTQYF
15	NA	TRBJ2-7	NA	TRBV11-2	TGTGCCAGCAGCCCCCTCACAGGACCATCCTACGAGCAGTACTTC	CASSPLTGPSYEQYF
13	TRBD2	TRBJ2-2	NA	TRBV24-1	TGTGCCACCGCGGGGGGAGGAACCGGGGAGCTGTTTTTT	CATAGGGTGELFF
15	TRBD1	TRBJ2-2	NA	TRBV28	TGTGCCAGCAGTCCTTATGGGACAGGGACCGGGGAGCTGTTTTTT	CASSPYGTGTGELFF
15	NA	TRBJ1-5	NA	TRBV4-3	TGCGCCAGCAGCCAAGAGTGGACAGGCAATCAGCCCCAGCATTTT	CASSQEWTGNQPQHF
13	NA	TRBJ2-1	NA	TRBV2	TGTGCCAGCAGTAAGCAGGGGCCCAATGAGCAGTTCTTC	CASSKQGPNEQFF
14	NA	TRBJ2-2	NA	TRBV6-6	TGTGCCAGCAGCCATTACGCAGGGACCGGGGAGCTGTTTTTT	CASSHYAGTGELFF
15	NA	TRBJ2-6	NA	TRBV19	TGTGCCAGTAGTATGAGGCTAAGTGGGGCCAACGTCCTGACTTTC	CASSMRLSGANVLTF
11	TRBD1	TRBJ2-7	few	TRBV20-1	TGCAGTGCCAGACAGGGGGCAGAGCAGTACTTC	CSARQGAEQYF
17	TRBD1	TRBJ1-5	NA	TRBV6-2/TRBV6-3	TGTGCCAGCAGTTACGGGCGGACAGGGGGCAGCAATCAGCCCCAGCATTTT	CASSYGRTGGSNQPQHF
16	NA	TRBJ2-7	once	TRBV3-1/TRBV3-2	TGTGCCAGCAGCCAAAAAATAGCCTTTTTTATTTTTGAGCAGTACTTC	CASSQKIAFFIFEQYF
15	TRBD1	TRBJ1-3	NA	TRBV5-4	TGTGCCAGCAGCCGGGGACAGAGCTCTGGAAACACCATATATTTT	CASSRGQSSGNTIYF
14	TRBD1	TRBJ2-3	NA	TRBV6-1	TGTGCCAGCAGTGAAGCGTGGGACAGGGGTGCGCAGTATTTT	CASSEAWDRGAQYF
15	NA	TRBJ1-2	NA	TRBV5-8	TGTGCCAGCAGCTGGCCCTCATCAGCTAACTATGGCTACACCTTC	CASSWPSSANYGYTF
15	NA	TRBJ1-4	NA	TRBV12-5	TGTGCTAGTGGGTATGGGGAGACAACTAATGAAAAACTGTTTTTT	CASGYGETTNEKLFF